These T cell receptor beta chains were read from a single sample in a study of regulatory T cells in long-lasting Graves disease. In TCRdb, the multiplex PCR reads were re-called with MiXCR into one record per CDR3 protein. The table includes approximately 560,000 distinct CDR3 sequences, more than 15% detected once. The same specimen was also included in a second study, on T cells in Graves' hyperthyroidism and ophthalmopathy.

This sample comprised peripheral blood mononuclear cells (PBMCs), obtained at new diagnosis, from a patient treated with antithyroid drugs. Receptors were obtained from a man between 18 and 35 years old with Graves disease. CDR3s include the opening cysteine and the closing phenylalanine or tryptophan. Fields, in order: V gene, clone size, D gene, J gene, CDR3 DNA, CDR3 protein. The D gene is left open where the match is weak. Size is stated for part of the rows, as once, few or many counts, or as a class when the clone is expanded.

>TRBV27|few|TRBD2|TRBJ2-1
TGTGCCAGCAGGAGACTAGCGGGGATCAATGAGCAGTTCTTC
CASRRLAGINEQFF
>TRBV10-3|-|TRBD2|TRBJ2-7
TGTGCCATCATGAGTAGGGCGGGAGGATACAATGAGCAGTACTTC
CAIMSRAGGYNEQYF
>TRBV12-3/TRBV12-4|many|TRBD1|TRBJ2-5
TGTGCCAGCAGTTTAGCCCATGGGACAGGGGAGACCCAGTACTTC
CASSLAHGTGETQYF
>TRBV10-1|many|TRBD1|TRBJ1-1
TGCGCCAGCAGTCAGGACAGGGCCACTGAAGCTTTCTTT
CASSQDRATEAFF
>TRBV28|many|-|TRBJ1-5
TGTGCCAGCAGTTTACGGGAACATCAGCCCCAGCATTTT
CASSLREHQPQHF
>TRBV3-1|many|-|TRBJ2-1
TGTGCCAGCAGCCTCTGGGACGGGGGGCACAATGAGCAGTTCTTC
CASSLWDGGHNEQFF
>TRBV2|many|-|TRBJ1-1
TGTGCCAGCAGTGAGGGGCGGTCCGGGAGGACCCAAGGAGCCTTCTTT
CASSEGRSGRTQGAFF
>TRBV4-1|few|TRBD1|TRBJ1-1
TGCGCCAGCAGCCAGGGTCCGGGACAGGGGACTGAAGCTTTCTTT
CASSQGPGQGTEAFF
>TRBV9|-|-|TRBJ2-2
TGTGCCAGCAGTTTCCAACTCCGGGAGAACACCGGGGAGCTGTTTTTT
CASSFQLRENTGELFF
>TRBV5-1|many|TRBD2|TRBJ2-1
TGCGCCAGTGGGACTACTAGCGGGAGGGTCAATGAGCAGTTCTTC
CASGTTSGRVNEQFF
>TRBV19|-|TRBD2|TRBJ2-1
TGTGCCAGTAGCCCAAATCTAGCGGGAGGGTACAATGAGCAGTTCTTC
CASSPNLAGGYNEQFF
>TRBV27|many|-|TRBJ2-1
TGTGCCAGCAGTTTCTGGCAATCAAGGTCCAATGAGCAGTTCTTC
CASSFWQSRSNEQFF
>TRBV12-3/TRBV12-4|few|TRBD2|TRBJ2-1
TGTGCCAGCAGATTAGCGGGAGGCCTCGATGGGGAGCAGTTCTTC
CASRLAGGLDGEQFF
>TRBV7-9|many|TRBD1|TRBJ1-2
TGTGCCAGCAGCCTCCGGGACAGGGGCGCGTCTACCTTC
CASSLRDRGASTF
>TRBV7-3|-|-|TRBJ2-2
TGTGCCAGCAGTTGGGGGGCCGGGGAGCTGTTTTTT
CASSWGAGELFF
>TRBV7-9|-|-|TRBJ1-1
TGTGCCAGCAGCTCGGGGACGTTCACTGAAGCTTTCTTT
CASSSGTFTEAFF
>TRBV11-2|many|-|TRBJ2-7
TGTGCCAGCAGCTCGGGACCCAAGGACGAGCAGTACTTC
CASSSGPKDEQYF
>TRBV24-1|-|TRBD2|TRBJ2-1
TGTGCCCCCGGGACTAGCGGGGTCAGCTCCTACAATGAGCAGTTCTTC
CAPGTSGVSSYNEQFF
>TRBV7-2|few|-|TRBJ2-3
TGTGCCAGCAGCCGGGACCACAATACGCAGTATTTT
CASSRDHNTQYF
>TRBV7-6|few|TRBD2|TRBJ2-7
TGTGCCAGCAGCTTATTAGCGGGAGGGCCCGGGGATTGGTACTTC
CASSLLAGGPGDWYF
>TRBV7-9|many|TRBD2|TRBJ2-1
TGTGCCAGCAGCTTAGCGGGAGGGCCCAATGAGCAGTTCTTC
CASSLAGGPNEQFF
>TRBV2|few|TRBD2|TRBJ2-1
TGTGCCGGGGGGGGATCTTTGGGGAATGAGCAGTTCTTC
CAGGGSLGNEQFF
>TRBV12-3/TRBV12-4|many|TRBD2|TRBJ2-1
TGTGCCAGCAGCTCAGGACTAGCGGGAGTCGGGGAGCAGTTCTTC
CASSSGLAGVGEQFF
>TRBV4-2|-|-|TRBJ2-7
TGTGCCAGCAGCCGAGAGGACAGCTACGAGCAGTACTTC
CASSREDSYEQYF
>TRBV7-2|-|-|TRBJ1-5
TGTGCCAGCAGCTTGTCGGGGACGCGCAATCAGCCCCAGCATTTT
CASSLSGTRNQPQHF
>TRBV7-8|few|TRBD2|TRBJ2-1
TGTGCCAGCAGCTTAGTCCCGGGACTAGGCATTTACAATGAGCAGTTCTTC
CASSLVPGLGIYNEQFF
>TRBV2|many|-|TRBJ2-7
TGTGCCAGCGGAGGAATGCTCCCGCAGACAGGATACTCCTACGAGCAGTACTTC
CASGGMLPQTGYSYEQYF
>TRBV14|-|TRBD1|TRBJ1-1
TGTGCCAGCAGCCTAATAGGGGGCTTGAACACTGAAGCTTTCTTT
CASSLIGGLNTEAFF
>TRBV28|many|TRBD1|TRBJ2-3
TGTGCCAGCGGAAGGACAGGGGGCCCCCGCACAGATACGCAGTATTTT
CASGRTGGPRTDTQYF
>TRBV20-1|many|TRBD2|TRBJ2-1
TGCAGTGCAGAGGGTAGGACTAGCGCTGAGCAGTTCTTC
CSAEGRTSAEQFF
>TRBV4-1|few|TRBD2|TRBJ2-2
TGCGCCAGCAGCCAAGCAGTTTCGCGGGAGACCGGGGAGCTGTTTTTT
CASSQAVSRETGELFF
>TRBV3-1|few|TRBD1|TRBJ1-2
TGTGCCAGCAGCCTAAGACAGGGGGCTACTGATGGCTACACCTTC
CASSLRQGATDGYTF
>TRBV30|-|-|TRBJ2-2
TGTGCCTGTAGAAACACCGGGGAGCTGTTTTTT
CACRNTGELFF
>TRBV7-3|many|TRBD2|TRBJ2-3
TGTGCCAGCAGCCAACATAGCGGGAGTCCCCCCGATACGCAGTATTTT
CASSQHSGSPPDTQYF
>TRBV5-1|many|TRBD2|TRBJ2-2
TGCGCCAGCAGCTTTTCACTAGCGGACACCGGGGAGCTGTTTTTT
CASSFSLADTGELFF
>TRBV6-1|-|-|TRBJ2-5
TGTGCCAGCAATTTAGACGGAACCTTTCAAGAGACCCAGTACTTC
CASNLDGTFQETQYF
>TRBV5-1|-|-|TRBJ2-7
TGCGCCAGCAGCCCGACACTGCACGAGCAGTACTTC
CASSPTLHEQYF
>TRBV5-1|many|TRBD1|TRBJ2-1
TGCGCCAGCAGAGGGGGCGATTCCTACAATGAGCAGTTCTTC
CASRGGDSYNEQFF
>TRBV9|few|-|TRBJ1-4
TGTGCCAGCAGCGTAGACGGGAGTGGTGGGGAAAAACTGTTTTTT
CASSVDGSGGEKLFF
>TRBV5-4|-|-|TRBJ2-3
TGTGCCAGCAGCTTGGAGGCAGGGAGAACAGATACGCAGTATTTT
CASSLEAGRTDTQYF
>TRBV7-9|many|TRBD1|TRBJ2-7
TGTGCCAGCAGCCCATGGACAGGGGGAACCGCCTCCTACGAGCAGTACTTC
CASSPWTGGTASYEQYF